This T cell receptor (beta chain) originates from a study of blood T cell repertoires in COVID-19. Study in general: Both acute and convalescent COVID-19 samples were obtained from the United States, Italy and Spain. Sources were T cells, B-cell-depleted T cells, or PBMCs; the material itself was cDNA or gDNA.

The germline CDR1 and CDR2 sequences are MGHRA and YSYEKL. This CDR3 comprises 16 residues. V lost 0 bases and J lost 3; bases outside the gene matches: 7. In the original processing: Using reference gene primer amplification, nucleated cell counts were estimated. Repertoires were generated with immunoSEQ multiplex PCR, while TCRdb's copy carries only in-frame clones and drops some. V, J and clone size reflect that table, while D and trimming were determined from the DNA. The sample lists just under 20,000 clones; 90% to 95% were seen once. What was sequenced was peripheral blood. The genes are TRBV4-1 and TRBJ2-7; 8 nucleotides line up with TRBD2. The TCR comes from a woman aged 45-65 years with active COVID-19. The CDR3 DNA is TGCGCCAGCAGCCAAGATAGGCTAGCGGGTTACTACGAGCAGTACTTC. Its protein product is CASSQDRLAGYYEQYF.